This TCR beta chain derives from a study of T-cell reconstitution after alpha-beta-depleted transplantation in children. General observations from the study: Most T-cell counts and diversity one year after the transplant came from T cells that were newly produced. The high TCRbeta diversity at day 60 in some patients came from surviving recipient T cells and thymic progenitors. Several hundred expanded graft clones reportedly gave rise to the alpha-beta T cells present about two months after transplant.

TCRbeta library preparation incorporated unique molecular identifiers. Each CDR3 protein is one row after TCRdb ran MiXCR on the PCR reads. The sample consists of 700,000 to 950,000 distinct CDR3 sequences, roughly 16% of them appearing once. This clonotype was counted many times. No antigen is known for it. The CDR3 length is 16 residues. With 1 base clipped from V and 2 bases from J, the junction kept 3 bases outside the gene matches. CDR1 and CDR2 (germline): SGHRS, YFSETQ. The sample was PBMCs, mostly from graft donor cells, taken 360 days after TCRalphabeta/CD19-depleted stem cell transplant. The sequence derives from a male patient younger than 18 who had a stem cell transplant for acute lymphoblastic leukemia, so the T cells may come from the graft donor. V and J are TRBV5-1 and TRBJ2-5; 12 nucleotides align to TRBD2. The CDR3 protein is CASSLKTSGSQETQYF. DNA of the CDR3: TGCGCCAGCAGCTTGAAGACTAGCGGGAGTCAAGAGACCCAGTACTTC.